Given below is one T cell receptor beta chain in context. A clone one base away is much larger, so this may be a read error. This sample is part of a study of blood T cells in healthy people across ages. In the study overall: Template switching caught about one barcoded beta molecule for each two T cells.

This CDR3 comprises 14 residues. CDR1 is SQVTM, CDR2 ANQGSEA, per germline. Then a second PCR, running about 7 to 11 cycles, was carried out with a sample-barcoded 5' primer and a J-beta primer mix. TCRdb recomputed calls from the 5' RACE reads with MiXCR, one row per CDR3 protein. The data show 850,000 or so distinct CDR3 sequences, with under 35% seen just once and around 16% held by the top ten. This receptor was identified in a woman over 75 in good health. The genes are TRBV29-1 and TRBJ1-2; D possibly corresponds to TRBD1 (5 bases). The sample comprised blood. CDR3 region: CSVEHGEGNCGYTF. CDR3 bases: TGCAGCGTTGAACACGGAGAGGGGAACTGTGGCTACACCTTC.